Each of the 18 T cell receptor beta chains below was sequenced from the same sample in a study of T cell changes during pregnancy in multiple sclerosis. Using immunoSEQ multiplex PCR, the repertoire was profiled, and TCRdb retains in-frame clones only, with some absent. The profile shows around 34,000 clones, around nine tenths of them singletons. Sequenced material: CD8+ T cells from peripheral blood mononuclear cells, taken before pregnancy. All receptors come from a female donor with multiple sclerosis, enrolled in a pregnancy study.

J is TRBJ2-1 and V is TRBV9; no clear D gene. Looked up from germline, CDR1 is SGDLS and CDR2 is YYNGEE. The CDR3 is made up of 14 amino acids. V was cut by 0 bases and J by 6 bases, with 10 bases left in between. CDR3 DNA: TGTGCCAGCAGCGTAGGGAGATTTCTCAATGAGCAGTTCTTC. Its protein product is CASSVGRFLNEQFF.

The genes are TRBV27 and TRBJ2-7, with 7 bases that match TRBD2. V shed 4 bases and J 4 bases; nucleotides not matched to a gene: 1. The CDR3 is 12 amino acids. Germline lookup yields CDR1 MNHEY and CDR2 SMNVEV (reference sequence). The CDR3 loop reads CASSSGGYEQYF. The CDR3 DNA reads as TGTGCCAGCAGTTCCGGGGGGTACGAGCAGTACTTC.

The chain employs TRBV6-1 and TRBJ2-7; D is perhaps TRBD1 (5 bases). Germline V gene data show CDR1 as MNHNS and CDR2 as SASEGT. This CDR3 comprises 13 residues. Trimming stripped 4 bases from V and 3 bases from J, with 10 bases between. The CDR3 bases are TGTGCCAGCAGTGTGGGCAGGGACTACGAGCAGTACTTC. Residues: CASSVGRDYEQYF.

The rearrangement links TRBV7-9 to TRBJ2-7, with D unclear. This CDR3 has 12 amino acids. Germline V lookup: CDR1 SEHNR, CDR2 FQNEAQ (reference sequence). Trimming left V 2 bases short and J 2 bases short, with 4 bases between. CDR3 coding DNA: TGTGCCAGCAGCTTATACACCTACGAGCAGTACTTC. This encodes CASSLYTYEQYF. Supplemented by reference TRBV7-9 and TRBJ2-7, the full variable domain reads DTGVSQNPRHKITKRGQNVTFRCDPISEHNRLYWYRQTLGQGPEFLTYFQNEAQLEKSRLLSDRFSAERPKGSFSTLEIQRTEQGDSAMYLCASSLYTYEQYFGPGTRLTVT.

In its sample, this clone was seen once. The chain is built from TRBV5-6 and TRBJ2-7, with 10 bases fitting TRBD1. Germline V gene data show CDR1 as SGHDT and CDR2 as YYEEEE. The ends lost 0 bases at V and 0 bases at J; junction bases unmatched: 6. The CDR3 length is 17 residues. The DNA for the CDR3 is TGTGCCAGCAGCTTGGAGGGACAGGGGACTGTCTCCTACGAGCAGTACTTC. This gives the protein CASSLEGQGTVSYEQYF.

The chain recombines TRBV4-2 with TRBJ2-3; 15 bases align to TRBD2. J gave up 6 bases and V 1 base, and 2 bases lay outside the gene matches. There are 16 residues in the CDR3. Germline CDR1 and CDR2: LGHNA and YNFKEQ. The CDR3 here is CASSQAGTSGRDTQYF. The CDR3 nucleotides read TGTGCCAGCAGCCAAGCCGGGACTAGCGGGAGGGATACGCAGTATTTT.

The CDR3 sequence: CASSTRTGLWTEAFF. The CDR3, as DNA: TGTGCCAGTAGTACGCGGACAGGGTTGTGGACTGAAGCTTTCTTT. The chain recombines TRBV19 with TRBJ1-1, with 8 bases identical to TRBD1. CDR3 length: 15 residues. Germline V gene data show CDR1 as LNHDA and CDR2 as SQIVND (reference sequence). The V segment lost 4 bases and the J segment 5 bases; nucleotides outside the gene matches: 9.

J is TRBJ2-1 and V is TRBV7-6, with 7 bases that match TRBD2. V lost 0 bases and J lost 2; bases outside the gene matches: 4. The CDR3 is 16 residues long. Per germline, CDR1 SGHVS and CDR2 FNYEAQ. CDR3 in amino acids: CASSLAAAGAYNEQFF. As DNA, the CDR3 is TGTGCCAGCAGCTTAGCGGCGGCGGGGGCCTACAATGAGCAGTTCTTC.

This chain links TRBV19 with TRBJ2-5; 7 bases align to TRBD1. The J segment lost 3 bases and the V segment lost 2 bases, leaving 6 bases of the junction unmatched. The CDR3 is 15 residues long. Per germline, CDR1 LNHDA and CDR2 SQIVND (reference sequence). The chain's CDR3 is CASSIWTGGEETQYF. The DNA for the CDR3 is TGTGCCAGTAGTATATGGACAGGTGGCGAAGAGACCCAGTACTTC. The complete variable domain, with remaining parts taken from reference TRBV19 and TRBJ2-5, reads DGGITQSPKYLFRKEGQNVTLSCEQNLNHDAMYWYRQDPGQGLRLIYYSQIVNDFQKGDIAEGYSVSREKKESFPLTVTSAQKNPTAFYLCASSIWTGGEETQYFGPGTRLLVL.

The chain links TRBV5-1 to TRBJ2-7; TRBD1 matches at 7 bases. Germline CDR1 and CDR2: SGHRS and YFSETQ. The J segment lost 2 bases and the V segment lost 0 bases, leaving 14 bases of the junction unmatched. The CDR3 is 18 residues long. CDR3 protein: CASSLGTGEGRWTYEQYF. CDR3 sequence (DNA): TGCGCCAGCAGCTTGGGGACAGGAGAAGGCCGCTGGACCTACGAGCAGTACTTC. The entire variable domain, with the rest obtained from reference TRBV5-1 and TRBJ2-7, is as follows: KAGVTQTPRYLIKTRGQQVTLSCSPISGHRSVSWYQQTPGQGLQFLFEYFSETQRNKGNFPGRFSGRQFSNSRSEMNVSTLELGDSALYLCASSLGTGEGRWTYEQYFGPGTRLTVT.

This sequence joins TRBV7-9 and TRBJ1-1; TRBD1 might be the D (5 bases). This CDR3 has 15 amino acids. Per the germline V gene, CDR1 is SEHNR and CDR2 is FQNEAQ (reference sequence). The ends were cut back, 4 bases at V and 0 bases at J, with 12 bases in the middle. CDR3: CASSSPSQVNTEAFF. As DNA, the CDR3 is TGTGCCAGCAGCTCCCCTTCACAGGTGAACACTGAAGCTTTCTTT.

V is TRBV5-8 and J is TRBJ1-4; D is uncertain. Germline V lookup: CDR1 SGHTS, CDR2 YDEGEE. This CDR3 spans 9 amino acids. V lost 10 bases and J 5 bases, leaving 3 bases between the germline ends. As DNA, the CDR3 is TGTGCCGGCAATGAAAAACTGTTTTTT. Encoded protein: CAGNEKLFF.

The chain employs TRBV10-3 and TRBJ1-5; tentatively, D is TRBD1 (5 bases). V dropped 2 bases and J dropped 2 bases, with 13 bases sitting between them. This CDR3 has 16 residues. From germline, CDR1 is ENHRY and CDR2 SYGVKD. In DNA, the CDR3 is TGTGCCATCAGTGAGGAGGCAGGGTCGGGCAATCAGCCCCAGCATTTT. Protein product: CAISEEAGSGNQPQHF.

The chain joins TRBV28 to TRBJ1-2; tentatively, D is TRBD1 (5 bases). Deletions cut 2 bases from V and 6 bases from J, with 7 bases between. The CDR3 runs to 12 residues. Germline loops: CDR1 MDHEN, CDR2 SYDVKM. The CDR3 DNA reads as TGTGCCAGCAGTTTAGGGGGGGATGGCTACACCTTC. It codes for CASSLGGDGYTF.

The CDR3 nucleotides are TGTGCCATCAGTGTCTCCGGGGCTGAAGCTTTCTTT. Translation: CAISVSGAEAFF. The chain is built from TRBV10-3 and TRBJ1-1; D uncertain. Germline V gene lookup returns CDR1 ENHRY and CDR2 SYGVKD. The CDR3 is made up of 12 amino acids. V was trimmed by 4 bases and J by 6 bases, leaving 9 bases between them.

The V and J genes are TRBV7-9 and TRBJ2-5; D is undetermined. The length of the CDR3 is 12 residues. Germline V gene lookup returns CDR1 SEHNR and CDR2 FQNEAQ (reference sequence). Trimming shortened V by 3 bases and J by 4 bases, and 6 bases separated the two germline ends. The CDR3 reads CASSFPVETQYF. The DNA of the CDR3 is TGTGCCAGCAGCTTTCCAGTAGAGACCCAGTACTTC.

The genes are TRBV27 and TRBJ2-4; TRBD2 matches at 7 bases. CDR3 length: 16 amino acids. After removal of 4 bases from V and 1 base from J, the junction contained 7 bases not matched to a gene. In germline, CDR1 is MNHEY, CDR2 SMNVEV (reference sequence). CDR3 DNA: TGTGCCAGCAGTTCGGGGAGAGCGGGGGCCAAAAACATTCAGTACTTC. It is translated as CASSSGRAGAKNIQYF.

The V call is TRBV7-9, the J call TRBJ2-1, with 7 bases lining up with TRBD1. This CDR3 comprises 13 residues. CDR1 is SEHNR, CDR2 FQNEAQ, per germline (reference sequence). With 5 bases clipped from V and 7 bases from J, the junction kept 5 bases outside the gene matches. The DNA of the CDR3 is TGTGCCAGCAGCGGACGACAGGGAAATGAGCAGTTCTTC. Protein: CASSGRQGNEQFF.